Sequencing of this TCR beta chain was carried out in a study of shared clonotypes between healthy human individuals. Findings of the study overall: Few donors restricted represented genetic and exposure-history diversity. Generally, naive subsets (rather than memory subsets) showed larger estimated richness. Blood alone was sampled, and tissue repertoires likely differ.

Genomic DNA belonging to each subset was distributed in equal measure over several immunoSEQ plates. Generated by immunoSEQ multiplex PCR, the TCRdb table keeps only in-frame clones and is missing some. The sample holds some 690,000 clones, 90% seen once. Points on this clone: Its antigen is undetermined.

Trimming took 0 bases from V and 6 from J; bases not matched to a gene: 5. Germline values: CDR1 SGHRS, CDR2 YFSETQ. CDR3 length equals 15 residues. The TCR sequence derives from a man younger than 35 in good health. Some clones in this sample may be carry-over from other donors' samples. Sequenced sample: memory CD8+ T cells from PBMCs. The subset: CD45RO+ cells pooled with CCR7-negative TemRA cells. The chain carries TRBV5-1 and TRBJ2-1; 8 positions match TRBD1. CDR3 DNA sequence: TGCGCCAGCAGCTTGGAGGGGGACAGGAGCAATGAGCAGTTCTTC. Its protein is CASSLEGDRSNEQFF.